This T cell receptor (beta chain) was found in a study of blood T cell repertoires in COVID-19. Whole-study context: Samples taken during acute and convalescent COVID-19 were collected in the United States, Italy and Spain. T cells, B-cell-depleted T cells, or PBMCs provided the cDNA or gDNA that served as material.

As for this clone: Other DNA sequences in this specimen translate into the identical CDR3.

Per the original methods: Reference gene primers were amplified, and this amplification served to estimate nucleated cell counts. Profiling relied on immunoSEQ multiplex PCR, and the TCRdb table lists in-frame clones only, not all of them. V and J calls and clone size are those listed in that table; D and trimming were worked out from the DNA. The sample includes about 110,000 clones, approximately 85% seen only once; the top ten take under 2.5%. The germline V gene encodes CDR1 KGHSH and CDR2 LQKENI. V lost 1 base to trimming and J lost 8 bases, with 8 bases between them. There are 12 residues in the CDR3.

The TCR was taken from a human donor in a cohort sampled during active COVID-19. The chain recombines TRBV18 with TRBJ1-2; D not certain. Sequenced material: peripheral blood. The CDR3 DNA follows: TGTGCCAGCTCACCACTCTCGGGAGGCTACACCTTC. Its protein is CASSPLSGGYTF.